The 32 T cell receptor beta chains in this list originate from one sample, sequenced in a study of T-cell reconstitution after alpha-beta-depleted transplantation in children (dated by TCRdb to 2016 to 2017). The sample's treatment or condition, from its label and the paper: allogeneic hematopoietic cell transplantation with graft depleted of TCRalphabeta T cells and CD19 B cells. The library came from PCR. The instrument was an Illumina HiSeq 2500. TCR library preparation used molecular barcoding, with unique molecular identifiers applied to normalize quantification of the TCRbeta repertoire. TCRdb itself trimmed the public reads at Q25 with fastp, ran MiXCR and retained productive beta chains. Each record represents a unique CDR3 protein, reported with the most common genes and DNA among its rows. For this sample the table gives about 420,000 distinct CDR3 sequences, of which roughly 15% were detected only once. The ten biggest clones cover under 30% of the sample.

The starting material was PBMCs, mostly from graft donor cells, obtained 360 days after TCRalphabeta/CD19-depleted stem cell transplant. The receptors shown here come from a boy under three years old who had a stem cell transplant for Wiskott-Aldrich syndrome, so the T cells may come from the graft donor.

This chain uses TRBV28 with TRBJ2-3; 8 bases are a match to TRBD2. Unmatched junction bases numbered 7, after V lost 4 bases and J lost 1 base. The CDR3 spans 16 residues. Germline V CDR1 and CDR2: MDHEN, SYDVKM. For the CDR3, the DNA is TGTGCCAGCAGTTCTCCGGGAGGGCGAGGCACAGATACGCAGTATTTT. This encodes CASSSPGGRGTDTQYF.

This clonotype has a count of ten or more. V gene TRBV12-3 or TRBV12-4 combines with J gene TRBJ2-1; 7 bases align to TRBD2. This CDR3 has 16 amino acids. Trimming took 1 base from V and 6 from J; bases not matched to a gene: 9. As DNA, the CDR3 is TGTGCCAGCAGTTTAGGATTGGCGGGAGTCCTCAATGAGCAGTTCTTC. Its translation: CASSLGLAGVLNEQFF.

V and J are TRBV5-1 and TRBJ2-5, with TRBD2 as a possible D gene (6 bases). The V gene lost 1 base and the J gene lost 5 bases, with 18 bases spanning the gap. Germline-derived CDR1 and CDR2 are SGHRS and YFSETQ. CDR3 length equals 16 residues. CDR3 residues: CASSLSVAGLGETQYF. The CDR3 DNA reads as TGCGCCAGCAGCTTGTCGGTTGCGGGATTGGGGGAGACCCAGTACTTC.

This clonotype was seen a handful of times. The genes are TRBV3-1 and TRBJ2-4, with a possible D match to TRBD2 (6 bases). Trimming pared 2 bases from V and 4 bases from J, leaving 21 bases between. This CDR3 has 18 amino acids. The germline V gene has CDR1 LGHDT and CDR2 YNNKEL (reference sequence). The CDR3 protein is CASSQREVLAGIKNIQYF. In nucleotides, the CDR3 is TGTGCCAGCAGCCAAAGGGAGGTACTAGCTGGGATAAAAAACATTCAGTACTTC.

A few counts support this clonotype. The V call is TRBV10-3, the J call TRBJ2-5; 13 bases line up with TRBD2. The CDR3 is 17 amino acids. V trimming: 6 bases; J trimming: 4 bases; junction bases outside the gene matches: 11. CDR1 and CDR2 from the germline V gene are ENHRY and SYGVKD. CDR3 nucleotide sequence: TGTGCCATCAGCCAGCGGGGACTAGCGGGAAACCGAGAGACCCAGTACTTC. Encoded protein: CAISQRGLAGNRETQYF.

This clonotype occurred a few times. The J gene is TRBJ2-5, the V gene TRBV24-1; tentative D call: TRBD2 (6 bases). This CDR3 has 14 residues. From germline, CDR1 is KGHDR and CDR2 SFDVKD. V dropped 4 bases and J dropped 1 base, with 9 bases sitting between them. CDR3 protein: CATSERDGQETQYF. The DNA for the CDR3 is TGTGCCACCAGTGAGCGGGACGGCCAAGAGACCCAGTACTTC.

This clonotype was picked up a small number of times. CDR3 amino acids: CASSPGTGDEQYF. As DNA, the CDR3 is TGCGCCAGCAGCCCTGGAACAGGGGACGAGCAGTACTTC. V gene TRBV4-1 combines with J gene TRBJ2-7, with 7 positions matching TRBD1. The CDR3 has 13 amino acids. V lost 4 bases, J lost 5 bases, and 5 bases stayed unmatched. In germline, CDR1 is MGHRA, CDR2 YSYEKL.

The CDR3 DNA follows: TGCGCCAGCAGCTGGTACCCGGGACTAGCGGGGGACTACCAAGAGACCCAGTACTTC. Protein sequence: CASSWYPGLAGDYQETQYF. This rearrangement joins TRBV5-1 to TRBJ2-5; 14 bases agree with TRBD2. With V trimmed by 3 bases and J by 0 bases, 10 bases remained unmatched. The germline V gene has CDR1 SGHRS and CDR2 YFSETQ. The CDR3 is 19 residues long.

This clonotype has only a few counts. J is TRBJ2-3 and V is TRBV12-3 or TRBV12-4; 13 positions agree with TRBD2. CDR3 length equals 16 residues. J lost 7 bases, V lost 5 bases, and 9 bases had no gene match. CDR3 loop: CASSPPLAGGPHTQYF. The CDR3 DNA reads as TGTGCCAGCAGTCCCCCACTAGCGGGGGGGCCGCATACGCAGTATTTT.

The chain carries TRBV7-2 and TRBJ1-3; D gene unclear. Germline CDR1 reads SGHTA; CDR2 reads FQGNSA. The V end was cut by 3 bases, the J end by 2 bases, with 14 bases between. The CDR3 is 16 residues long. In DNA form, the CDR3 reads TGTGCCAGCAGCTTGTCCAGCGTTCCACCTGGAAACACCATATATTTT. Amino acid sequence: CASSLSSVPPGNTIYF. Drawing the rest from reference TRBV7-2 and TRBJ1-3, the complete variable domain is GAGVSQSPSNKVTEKGKDVELRCDPISGHTALYWYRQSLGQGLEFLIYFQGNSAPDKSGLPSDRFSAERTGGSVSTLTIQRTQQEDSAVYLCASSLSSVPPGNTIYFGEGSWLTVV.

This clonotype occurred a few times. The CDR3 coding sequence is TGCGCCAGCAGCTCGGACTTCTATGGCTACACCTTC. It codes for CASSSDFYGYTF. The chain carries TRBV5-1 and TRBJ1-2; D is ambiguous. The CDR3 has 12 amino acids. V was trimmed by 3 bases and J by 4 bases, leaving 7 bases between them. The germline V gene encodes CDR1 SGHRS and CDR2 YFSETQ.

The chain has TRBV12-3 or TRBV12-4 and TRBJ2-7; perhaps TRBD1 as D (5 bases). The CDR3 extends over 16 amino acids. The V and J ends lost 2 bases and 0 bases respectively, with 14 bases between them. The CDR3 DNA is TGTGCCAGCAGTTTACCCCTTCTGCAGGGCTCCTACGAGCAGTACTTC. Amino acid sequence: CASSLPLLQGSYEQYF.

The rearrangement uses TRBV15 and TRBJ2-3; 10 bases map to TRBD1. This CDR3 comprises 16 residues. The V segment lost 6 bases and the J segment 2 bases; nucleotides outside the gene matches: 8. Germline V gene sequence: CDR1 LNHNV, CDR2 YYDKDF (reference sequence). This CDR3 is CATRGPGTGDTDTQYF. CDR3 sequence (DNA): TGTGCCACCAGAGGTCCCGGGACAGGGGACACAGATACGCAGTATTTT.

In this sample, this clonotype turned up once. The chain has TRBV7-2 and TRBJ2-7, with D possibly TRBD1 on 6 matching bases. Germline V gene lookup returns CDR1 SGHTA and CDR2 FQGNSA. This CDR3 contains 15 residues. The V and J ends lost 0 bases and 0 bases respectively, with 9 bases between them. CDR3 DNA: TGTGCCAGCAGCTTAGCTCGGACAGCCTCCTACGAGCAGTACTTC. Encoded protein: CASSLARTASYEQYF. Variable domain in full (rest from reference TRBV7-2 and TRBJ2-7): GAGVSQSPSNKVTEKGKDVELRCDPISGHTALYWYRQSLGQGLEFLIYFQGNSAPDKSGLPSDRFSAERTGGSVSTLTIQRTQQEDSAVYLCASSLARTASYEQYFGPGTRLTVT.

This clonotype was recorded a few times. The chain links TRBV18 to TRBJ2-7; tentatively, D is TRBD1 (7 bases). Germline loops: CDR1 KGHSH, CDR2 LQKENI. This CDR3 has 15 amino acids. V lost 0 bases to trimming and J lost 0 bases, with 9 bases between them. CDR3: CASSPPRDSSYEQYF. The CDR3 DNA sequence: TGTGCCAGCTCACCACCGCGGGACAGCTCCTACGAGCAGTACTTC. The full variable domain, its missing parts supplied by reference TRBV18 and TRBJ2-7, is NAGVMQNPRHLVRRRGQEARLRCSPMKGHSHVYWYRQLPEEGLKFMVYLQKENIIDESGMPKERFSAEFPKEGPSILRIQQVVRGDSAAYFCASSPPRDSSYEQYFGPGTRLTVT.

The chain uses TRBV10-1 and TRBJ2-7; 10 nucleotides match TRBD2. V shed 4 bases and J 3 bases; nucleotides not matched to a gene: 3. Germline V CDR1 and CDR2: WNHNN, SYGVQD (reference sequence). The CDR3 runs to 14 residues. CDR3: CASSVWTSGYEQYF. The DNA of the CDR3 is TGCGCCAGCAGTGTTTGGACTAGCGGCTACGAGCAGTACTTC.

Only a few counts were recorded for this clonotype. The chain carries TRBV5-1 and TRBJ2-3, with 14 nucleotides matching TRBD2. Germline CDR1 reads SGHRS; CDR2 reads YFSETQ. The J segment lost 2 bases and the V segment lost 3 bases, leaving 11 bases of the junction unmatched. The CDR3 runs 19 residues. CDR3 sequence (DNA): TGCGCCAGCAGCTCCCCCGCGGGACTAGCGGGGGAATTCACAGATACGCAGTATTTT. It encodes CASSSPAGLAGEFTDTQYF. The entire variable domain, with the rest obtained from reference TRBV5-1 and TRBJ2-3, is as follows: KAGVTQTPRYLIKTRGQQVTLSCSPISGHRSVSWYQQTPGQGLQFLFEYFSETQRNKGNFPGRFSGRQFSNSRSEMNVSTLELGDSALYLCASSSPAGLAGEFTDTQYFGPGTRLTVL.

The chain couples TRBV27 to TRBJ1-6; D is unresolved. Per the germline V gene, CDR1 is MNHEY and CDR2 is SMNVEV (reference sequence). This CDR3 region has 15 residues. Trimming cost V 6 bases and J 7 bases, with 16 bases left between them. CDR3 residues: CASSTLLQQNSPLHF. Here the CDR3 DNA reads TGTGCCAGCAGCACTTTACTCCAACAGAATTCACCCCTCCACTTT.

This clonotype has only a few counts. The chain recombines TRBV14 with TRBJ2-1, with 8 positions matching TRBD1. The CDR3 totals 14 residues. Germline CDR1 is SGHDN and CDR2 is FVKESK. With V trimmed by 4 bases and J by 6 bases, 5 bases remained unmatched. In DNA, the CDR3 is TGTGCCAGCAGCCGCCTCGGGACAGGCAATGAGCAGTTCTTC. This codes for CASSRLGTGNEQFF.

This clonotype occurred a few times. J is TRBJ2-5 and V is TRBV15; TRBD2 matches at 9 bases. The CDR3 is 15 amino acids. V gave up 3 bases and J gave up 4 bases; unmatched junction bases: 6. Germline loops: CDR1 LNHNV, CDR2 YYDKDF (reference sequence). The CDR3 region is CATSSAGLAGETQYF. CDR3 DNA: TGTGCCACCAGCAGTGCGGGACTAGCTGGAGAGACCCAGTACTTC.

The V and J genes are TRBV2 and TRBJ2-3; 8 nucleotides align to TRBD1. CDR3 size: 18 residues. CDR1 and CDR2 (germline): SNHLY, FYNNEI. With V trimmed by 4 bases and J by 2 bases, 14 bases remained unmatched. CDR3 nucleotides: TGTGCCAGCAGTGTCCCTTCCAGGGGGCGTACGACCACAGATACGCAGTATTTT. This encodes CASSVPSRGRTTTDTQYF.

J is TRBJ2-5 and V is TRBV5-1, with 7 bases lining up with TRBD1. The CDR3 extends over 17 amino acids. The germline gives CDR1 SGHRS, CDR2 YFSETQ. Trimming at V came to 4 bases and at J to 2 bases, leaving 14 bases not matched to a gene. The CDR3 loop is CASSVGGWGHGQETQYF. The CDR3 region has the DNA TGCGCCAGCAGCGTAGGGGGCTGGGGGCACGGTCAAGAGACCCAGTACTTC.

The rearrangement uses TRBV7-9 and TRBJ2-5, with a weak D call TRBD1 (5 bases). Germline CDR1 reads SEHNR; CDR2 reads FQNEAQ (reference sequence). Trimming cost V 2 bases and J 0 bases, with 13 bases left between them. This CDR3 has 16 residues. Here the CDR3 reads CASSLLPDRYQETQYF. In DNA form, the CDR3 reads TGTGCCAGCAGCTTACTTCCTGACAGATACCAAGAGACCCAGTACTTC.

The sample holds one count of this clonotype. The V and J genes are TRBV20-1 and TRBJ2-1; 8 bases match TRBD2. The V gene end was trimmed by 3 bases and the J gene end by 4 bases; junction bases not matched to a gene: 11. Germline-derived CDR1 and CDR2 are DFQATT and SNEGSKA (reference sequence). This CDR3 is 16 amino acids long. The DNA of the CDR3 is TGCAGTGCTAGGGTGAGCGGGAGTCGGTTATACAATGAGCAGTTCTTC. Translated, it gives CSARVSGSRLYNEQFF.

This chain joins TRBV5-1 and TRBJ1-1; D not resolved. Per germline, CDR1 SGHRS and CDR2 YFSETQ. Trimming removed 5 bases from V and 1 base from J, with 18 bases in between. The CDR3 extends over 16 amino acids. The chain's CDR3 is CASRNRTPARNTEAFF. The CDR3 region has the DNA TGCGCCAGCAGAAATCGGACGCCAGCCCGGAACACTGAAGCTTTCTTT.

The chain carries TRBV20-1 and TRBJ2-3, with a tentative D call TRBD2 (7 bases). CDR1 DFQATT and CDR2 SNEGSKA come from the germline V gene (reference sequence). The CDR3 has 16 residues. Trimming cost V 1 base and J 15 bases, with 29 bases left between them. This CDR3 is CSARGRQLGGADTPYF. In DNA form, the CDR3 reads TGCAGTGCTAGAGGACGGCAGCTTGGGGGGGCAGATACGCCTTATTTT.

The chain is built from TRBV12-3 or TRBV12-4 and TRBJ2-5, with D possibly TRBD1 on 6 matching bases. The CDR3 sequence is 15 residues long. V shed 5 bases and J shed 4 bases, with 17 bases lying between them. DNA of the CDR3: TGTGCCAGCAGTGCCGCCAGACAGGAGAGAGAGACCCAGTACTTC. Protein: CASSAARQERETQYF.

V and J are TRBV19 and TRBJ2-7; D remains ambiguous. Germline CDR1 LNHDA, CDR2 SQIVND (reference sequence). V lost 3 bases and J 5 bases, leaving 11 bases between the germline ends. The CDR3 consists of 13 residues. CDR3: CASSIWRINEQYF. In DNA form, the CDR3 reads TGTGCCAGTAGTATTTGGCGTATTAACGAGCAGTACTTC.

This clonotype turned up a few times. The chain is built from TRBV7-9 and TRBJ2-2; D is possibly TRBD1 (6 bases). Trimming pared 5 bases from V and 0 bases from J, leaving 10 bases between. The CDR3 totals 15 residues. Germline CDR1 and CDR2: SEHNR and FQNEAQ (reference sequence). The CDR3 loop is CASSTGTTNTGELFF. The CDR3 DNA sequence: TGTGCCAGCAGCACCGGGACAACGAACACCGGGGAGCTGTTTTTT.

This sequence joins TRBV9 and TRBJ1-2; D might be TRBD1 (6 bases). The V end was cut by 4 bases, the J end by 8 bases, with 15 bases between. Germline lookup yields CDR1 SGDLS and CDR2 YYNGEE. The CDR3 has 13 residues. In DNA form, the CDR3 reads TGTGCCAGCAGCAGACAGGTTCTCGGAGGCTACACCTTC. Protein: CASSRQVLGGYTF.

The chain joins TRBV9 to TRBJ1-2, with TRBD1 as a possible D gene (6 bases). This CDR3 contains 13 residues. Germline V gene data show CDR1 as SGDLS and CDR2 as YYNGEE. The V gene lost 4 bases and the J gene lost 6 bases, with 13 bases spanning the gap. As DNA, the CDR3 is TGTGCCAGCAGCCCCAGAGACAGGAATGGCTACACCTTC. Protein: CASSPRDRNGYTF. The variable domain in full, with the rest retrieved from reference TRBV9 and TRBJ1-2, is DSGVTQTPKHLITATGQRVTLRCSPRSGDLSVYWYQQSLDQGLQFLIQYYNGEERAKGNILERFSAQQFPDLHSELNLSSLELGDSALYFCASSPRDRNGYTFGSGTRLTVV.

Comments on this clonotype: One base away lies a much larger clone, so this may be a sequencing read error. The gene calls are TRBV12-3 or TRBV12-4 and TRBJ1-1; D unclear. The CDR3 contains 13 residues. The V end lost 1 base, the J end lost 4 bases, and 7 bases lay between the germline ends. DNA for the CDR3: TGTGCCAGCAGTTTAGAACGTATCACTGAAGCTTTCTTT. Its translation: CASSLERITEAFF.